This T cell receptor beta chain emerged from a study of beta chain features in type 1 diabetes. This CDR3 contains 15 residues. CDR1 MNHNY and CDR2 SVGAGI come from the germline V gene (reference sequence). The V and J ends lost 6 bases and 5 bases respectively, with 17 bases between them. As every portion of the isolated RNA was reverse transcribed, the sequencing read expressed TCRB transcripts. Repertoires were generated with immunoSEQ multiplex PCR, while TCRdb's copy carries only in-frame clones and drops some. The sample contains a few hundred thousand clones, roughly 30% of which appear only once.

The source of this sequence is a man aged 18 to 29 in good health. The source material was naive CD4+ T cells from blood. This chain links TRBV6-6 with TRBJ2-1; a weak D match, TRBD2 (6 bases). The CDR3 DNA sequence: TGTGCCAGCAGGAACGGGCTAGCGTTACACAATGAGCAGTTCTTC. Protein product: CASRNGLALHNEQFF.